This T cell receptor (beta chain) was documented in a study of T cell repertoires in cytomegalovirus infection. Whole-study findings and limits: HLA-C-restricted TCR beta clonotypes specific for CMV led the ex vivo response.

Using its own MiXCR run on the reads, TCRdb lists one record per CDR3 protein. Altogether over 300,000 distinct CDR3 sequences are present, more than 8% being singletons, with the ten largest covering about 4.5%. For this clonotype: Its specificity is not known.

Germline V lookup: CDR1 LNHNV, CDR2 YYDKDF (reference sequence). The length of the CDR3 is 14 residues. Trimming removed 0 bases at V and 5 bases at J, with 11 bases between. This chain connects TRBV15 to TRBJ2-7; the D is unclear. The source material was PBMCs. This clonotype was sampled from a human donor in good health (CMV status not recorded). Some clones in this sample may be carry-over from other donors' samples. The CDR3 DNA sequence: TGTGCCACCAGCAGAGATATCGAGCCGGACGAGCAGTACTTC. Translation: CATSRDIEPDEQYF.